Here is one T cell receptor beta chain with its context. The CDR3 covers 13 residues. Trimming removed 0 bases from V and 4 bases from J, with 9 bases in between. CDR1 DFQATT and CDR2 SNEGSKA come from the germline V gene (reference sequence). Sequencing of TCR beta, carried out with a high-throughput approach, was applied to CD8+ and CD4+ T cells from the blood. Treatment-naive patients with stable or active relapsing-remitting disease were the multiple sclerosis controls. This entry belongs to a study of CD8 T cells in Susac syndrome. The RNA, about 0.45 to 1 ug, was put through reverse transcription using random hexamers. Across 54 Vbeta and 13 Jbeta, TCR beta CDR3 was amplified with immunoSEQ multiplex PCR. TCRdb reprocessed the immunoSEQ multiplex PCR reads with MiXCR, giving one entry per CDR3 protein. Of 150,000 or so distinct CDR3 sequences listed, just under 97% are singletons.

Specimen: CD8+ T cells from PBMCs. The TCR comes from a human donor with multiple sclerosis. The chain is built from TRBV20-1 and TRBJ1-2, with D possibly TRBD1 on 6 matching bases. The CDR3 sequence: CSARDNRVYGYTF. In DNA form, the CDR3 reads TGCAGTGCTAGAGATAACAGGGTCTATGGCTACACCTTC.